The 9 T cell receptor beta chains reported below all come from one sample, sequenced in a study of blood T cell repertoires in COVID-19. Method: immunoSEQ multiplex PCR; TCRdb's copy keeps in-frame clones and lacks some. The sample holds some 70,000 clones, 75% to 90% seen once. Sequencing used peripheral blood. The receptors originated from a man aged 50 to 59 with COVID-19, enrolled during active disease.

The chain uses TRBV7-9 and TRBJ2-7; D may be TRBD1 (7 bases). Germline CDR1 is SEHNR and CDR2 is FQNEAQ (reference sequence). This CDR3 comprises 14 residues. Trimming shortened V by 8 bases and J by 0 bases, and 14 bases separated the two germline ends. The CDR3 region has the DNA TGTGCCAGCGAGGGGGGACAGAGCTCCTACGAGCAGTACTTC. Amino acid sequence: CASEGGQSSYEQYF.

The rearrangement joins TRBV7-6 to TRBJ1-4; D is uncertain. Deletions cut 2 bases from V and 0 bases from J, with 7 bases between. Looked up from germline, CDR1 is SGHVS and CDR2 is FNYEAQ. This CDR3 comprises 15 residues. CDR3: CASSLRRATNEKLFF. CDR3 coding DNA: TGTGCCAGCAGCTTAAGGCGGGCAACTAATGAAAAACTGTTTTTT.

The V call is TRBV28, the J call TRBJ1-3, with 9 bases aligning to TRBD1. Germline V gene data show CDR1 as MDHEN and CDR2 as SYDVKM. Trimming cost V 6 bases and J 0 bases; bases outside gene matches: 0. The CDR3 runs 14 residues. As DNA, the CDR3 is TGTGCCAGCAGGACAGGGGGCTCTGGAAACACCATATATTTT. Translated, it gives CASRTGGSGNTIYF.

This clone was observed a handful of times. CDR3 residues: CSVVARAGQPQHF. The CDR3 DNA reads TGCAGCGTTGTCGCCAGGGCTGGTCAGCCCCAGCATTTT. V and J are TRBV29-1 and TRBJ1-5; TRBD1 is a possible D gene (5 bases). CDR3 length equals 13 residues. In germline, CDR1 is SQVTM, CDR2 ANQGSEA. The V gene lost 4 bases and the J gene lost 6 bases, with 13 bases spanning the gap.

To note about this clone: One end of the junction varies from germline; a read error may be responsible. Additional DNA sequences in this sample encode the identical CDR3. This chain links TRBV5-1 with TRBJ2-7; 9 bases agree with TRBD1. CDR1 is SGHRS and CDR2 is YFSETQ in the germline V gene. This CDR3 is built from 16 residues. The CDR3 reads CASSPRTGATPYEQYF. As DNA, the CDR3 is TGCGCCAGCAGCCCCAGGACAGGGGCCACGCCCTACGAGCAATACTTC. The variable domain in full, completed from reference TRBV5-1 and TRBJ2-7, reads KAGVTQTPRYLIKTRGQQVTLSCSPISGHRSVSWYQQTPGQGLQFLFEYFSETQRNKGNFPGRFSGRQFSNSRSEMNVSTLELGDSALYLCASSPRTGATPYEQYFGPGTRLTVT.

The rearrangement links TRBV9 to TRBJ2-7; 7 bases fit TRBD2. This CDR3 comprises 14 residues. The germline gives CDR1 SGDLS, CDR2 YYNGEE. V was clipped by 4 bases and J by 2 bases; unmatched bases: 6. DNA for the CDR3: TGTGCCAGCAGCCTTACTAGCGAGGCCTACGAGCAGTACTTC. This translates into CASSLTSEAYEQYF.

The DNA of the CDR3 is TGTGCCAGTAGTATCGGACAGGGGGCGGTTGAGCAGTACTTC. This sequence encodes CASSIGQGAVEQYF. The chain is built from TRBV19 and TRBJ2-7, with 11 bases aligning to TRBD1. The germline gives CDR1 LNHDA, CDR2 SQIVND (reference sequence). V was clipped by 3 bases and J by 7 bases; unmatched bases: 5. This CDR3 is 14 amino acids long.

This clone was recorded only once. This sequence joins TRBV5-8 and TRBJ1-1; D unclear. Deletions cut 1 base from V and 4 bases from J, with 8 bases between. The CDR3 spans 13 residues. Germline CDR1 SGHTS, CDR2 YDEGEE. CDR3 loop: CASSLTRSTEAFF. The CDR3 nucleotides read TGTGCCAGCAGCTTGACCAGGTCCACTGAAGCTTTCTTT.

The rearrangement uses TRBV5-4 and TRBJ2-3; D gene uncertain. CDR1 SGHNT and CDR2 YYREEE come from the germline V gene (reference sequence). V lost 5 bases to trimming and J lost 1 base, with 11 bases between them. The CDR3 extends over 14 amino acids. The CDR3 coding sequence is TGTGCCAGCAGGTCCGGGTTTGGCACAGATACGCAGTATTTT. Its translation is CASRSGFGTDTQYF.